The following is a TCR beta chain sequence with its context. There is no known antigen for this receptor. It has no much larger one-base neighbor in the sample; base qualities were not kept. The entry originates in a study of blood T cell repertoires in COVID-19 (dated by TCRdb to the early 2020s). For the study in its entirety: The collaborator samples originated in the United States, Italy and Spain and spanned the acute and convalescent phases of COVID-19. Samples came from the ongoing ImmuneRACE study (first 160 participants) plus 1,254 subjects from 6 global collaborators. Subjects who had been exposed to COVID-19, were actively infected with it, or had recovered from it provided the deeply sampled blood TCRbeta repertoires that made up the dataset. The repertoires were released in a freely available public database meant as a resource for research on the immune response to SARS-CoV-2. Where HLA class I and class II types were available, the types were taken from metadata supplied by the sample provider, not from assay-based typing. A de-identified subject ID, COVID-19 status, age in years and sex were almost always included in the sample metadata. The material from the prospective study consisted of cDNA or gDNA derived from T cells, B-cell-depleted T cells, or PBMCs. Results and caveats for the whole study, not just this receptor: The quantity of clinical and demographic metadata differed by source and by participant and was supplied without curation.

TCRbeta CDR3 regions were amplified from genomic DNA using the immunoSEQ Assay, a bias-controlled multiplex PCR. The study's processing was this. The number of nucleated cells in each sample was estimated by amplification of reference gene primers within the assay. To quantify the absolute abundance of each unique TCRbeta CDR3 rearrangement, sequence reads were collapsed and filtered. For each sample, productive Simpson clonality was calculated by taking the square root of Simpson's diversity index across productive rearrangements. The table comes from immuneACCESS by way of TCRdb, which keeps in-frame sequences with V and J called. Part of the clones is missing from these tables; in studies checked, under half for an unresolved V gene and the rest for unknown reasons. D and trimming come from the DNA, and the V and J calls and clone size come from that table. The sample has fewer than 250,000 clones on record, 85% to 95% of them singletons. Jointly, the top ten make up 0.83% of the sample.

V is shortened by 4 bases, J by 0 bases, and the region joining them spans 17 bases. Including the terminal cysteine and phenylalanine, the CDR3 comprises 17 residues. Only CDR3 DNA is held: 51 bases, read in frame from base 1. Taken from the germline V gene (reference sequence), the CDR1 and CDR2 loops are SGHNT and YYREEE. One collaborating source in Seattle enrolled patients while the patients were actively infected and followed the patients over time throughout the course of disease. Collaborating institutions collected whole blood in K2EDTA tubes following their own protocols. For TCRbeta analysis, collaborator samples were shipped as frozen whole blood, as isolated PBMCs, or as DNA extracted from either sample type.

What was sequenced was peripheral blood. The chain employs TRBV5-4 and TRBJ2-1, with TRBD2 perhaps the D gene, on 7 matching bases. The clonotype comes from a man aged 25-45 years with COVID-19, enrolled during active disease. The sequenced DNA is TGTGCCAGCAGCCGAGGGGGGGGCCTAATCTCCTACAATGAGCAGTTCTTC. It translates as CASSRGGGLISYNEQFF.